The 8 T cell receptor beta chains reported below all come from one sample, sequenced in a study of cytomegalovirus exposure and HLA in healthy donors. 60 Vbeta and 13 Jbeta primers were used in PCR. Assay: immunoSEQ multiplex PCR; the TCRdb copy retains only in-frame clones and omits some. The sample records 130,000 or so clones, roughly 75% being singletons. Source material: PBMCs. The receptors were gathered from a man aged 30 to 45 in good health and CMV-seronegative.

The chain couples TRBV7-2 to TRBJ2-1; 13 positions agree with TRBD2. Germline assignment: CDR1 SGHTA and CDR2 FQGNSA. The length of the CDR3 is 15 residues. With 5 bases clipped from V and 9 bases from J, the junction kept 7 bases outside the gene matches. The CDR3 reads CASSITSGGVFEQFF. CDR3 DNA: TGTGCCAGCAGCATTACTAGCGGGGGGGTTTTTGAGCAGTTCTTC.

V is TRBV5-1 and J is TRBJ2-3, with TRBD2 matching over 11 bases. V trimming: 5 bases; J trimming: 2 bases; junction bases outside the gene matches: 7. Per the germline V gene, CDR1 is SGHRS and CDR2 is YFSETQ. The CDR3 length is 16 residues. CDR3 in amino acids: CASRRSGRADTDTQYF. CDR3 nucleotides: TGCGCCAGCAGACGTAGCGGGAGGGCCGACACAGATACGCAGTATTTT.

The chain combines TRBV5-1 with TRBJ2-7, with 10 bases that match TRBD2. Trimming took 3 bases from V and 3 from J; bases not matched to a gene: 0. The V gene's germline CDR1 is SGHRS and CDR2 YFSETQ. The CDR3 runs to 13 residues. The CDR3 loop reads CASSWTSGYEQYF. In nucleotides, the CDR3 is TGCGCCAGCAGCTGGACTAGCGGCTACGAGCAGTACTTC.

The chain joins TRBV10-3 to TRBJ1-1; D is ambiguous. CDR1 ENHRY and CDR2 SYGVKD come from the germline V gene. V gave up 4 bases and J gave up 2 bases, with 11 bases separating them. The CDR3 is 14 residues long. CDR3 bases: TGTGCCATCAGTGCTGGGCAGGAAAACACTGAAGCTTTCTTT. Translation gives CAISAGQENTEAFF.

The CDR3 is CASSLRTGLSEQFF. The CDR3 DNA reads as TGTGCCAGCAGCTTAAGGACAGGGTTGAGCGAGCAGTTCTTC. This chain links TRBV7-8 with TRBJ2-1, with TRBD1 matching 8 bases. The germline V gene has CDR1 SGHVS and CDR2 FQNEAQ. With V trimmed by 2 bases and J by 10 bases, 7 bases remained unmatched. The CDR3 loop spans 14 amino acids.

The V call is TRBV7-2, the J call TRBJ2-7, with 12 positions matching TRBD2. In germline, CDR1 is SGHTA, CDR2 FQGNSA. The CDR3 has 15 residues. The ends lost 4 bases at V and 6 bases at J; junction bases unmatched: 7. CDR3 DNA sequence: TGTGCCAGCAGCTCCCGACTAGCGGGAGAATTCGAGCAGTACTTC. Translation: CASSSRLAGEFEQYF.

Only a few counts were recorded for this clone. This chain uses TRBV5-6 with TRBJ2-1, with D possibly being TRBD1 (6 bases). Trimming stripped 0 bases from V and 2 bases from J, with 9 bases between. CDR1 is SGHDT, CDR2 YYEEEE, per germline. CDR3 length equals 15 residues. As DNA, the CDR3 is TGTGCCAGCAGCTTGGTGGGGGCAGCCTACAATGAGCAGTTCTTC. It encodes CASSLVGAAYNEQFF.

This clone appeared a few times. The chain is built from TRBV6-1 and TRBJ1-4, with 8 bases lining up with TRBD1. Looked up from germline, CDR1 is MNHNS and CDR2 is SASEGT. The CDR3 loop spans 16 amino acids. With V trimmed by 1 base and J by 8 bases, 9 bases remained unmatched. CDR3 nucleotides: TGTGCCAGCAGTGAAGATGATGGACAGGGAGGAGAAAAACTGTTTTTT. The encoded protein is CASSEDDGQGGEKLFF.